This T cell receptor beta chain was identified during a study of T-cell memory formation after mild COVID-19. TCRdb fed the 5' RACE reads into MiXCR, producing one record per CDR3 protein. This sample has approximately 210,000 distinct CDR3 sequences, with 27% found just once. The CDR3 runs 15 residues. Per germline, CDR1 MRHNA and CDR2 SNTAGT. Trimming at V came to 2 bases and at J to 0 bases, leaving 0 bases not matched to a gene. A few counts support this clonotype. The material sequenced was PBMCs or a T cell subset sorted from them (not recorded which). This receptor was obtained from an adult woman who had mild COVID-19 (a few samples of this study predate the infection). Cell type and time point are not known. The genes are TRBV6-4 and TRBJ2-3; 9 nucleotides line up with TRBD2. CDR3 sequence reads: CASSDGTSSTDTQYF. CDR3 sequence (DNA): TGTGCCAGCAGTGACGGGACTAGCAGCACAGATACGCAGTATTTT.